These 9 T cell receptor beta chains were sequenced from one sample in a study of high-grade serous ovarian cancer treatment subgroups. Tumor tissue was taken before any definitive surgery or chemotherapy was given. Clones were read by immunoSEQ multiplex PCR, and TCRdb kept only the in-frame ones, dropping some. This table holds some 670 clones, roughly 80% found once. The specimen sequenced was tumor tissue. Receptors originate from a human donor with high-grade serous ovarian cancer.

A single count supports this clone. The gene calls are TRBV5-4 and TRBJ2-7; 8 nucleotides agree with TRBD2. Germline loops: CDR1 SGHNT, CDR2 YYREEE (reference sequence). V shed 3 bases and J 1 base; nucleotides not matched to a gene: 9. The CDR3 consists of 16 residues. The CDR3 region is CASSYGSGRGSYEQYF. CDR3 nucleotides: TGTGCCAGCAGCTATGGAAGCGGGAGAGGGTCCTACGAGCAGTACTTC.

This chain joins TRBV6-6 and TRBJ2-3; D not certain. The germline V and J ends were trimmed by 0 bases and 0 bases, with 10 bases remaining between them. Germline V CDR1 and CDR2: MNHNY, SVGAGI (reference sequence). The CDR3 totals 16 residues. The CDR3 is CASSYSIPTSTDTQYF. Written as DNA, the CDR3 is TGTGCCAGCAGTTACTCGATACCAACTAGCACAGATACGCAGTATTTT.

The chain is built from TRBV7-9 and TRBJ2-2, with a tentative D call TRBD2 (6 bases). CDR3 length equals 15 residues. CDR1 is SEHNR and CDR2 is FQNEAQ in the germline V gene (reference sequence). V was clipped by 0 bases and J by 4 bases, with 9 bases between them. CDR3 loop: CASSLAWGVTGELFF. As DNA, the CDR3 is TGTGCCAGCAGCTTAGCGTGGGGGGTCACCGGGGAGCTGTTTTTT.

The rearrangement uses TRBV18 and TRBJ2-7, with TRBD1 matching 9 bases. The V and J ends lost 4 bases and 10 bases, in that order; junction bases with no gene match: 8. This CDR3 comprises 13 residues. The germline V gene has CDR1 KGHSH and CDR2 LQKENI. Written as DNA, the CDR3 is TGTGCCAGCTCACGGGACAGGGTAAGCGAACAGTACTTC. This encodes CASSRDRVSEQYF.

The chain links TRBV7-9 to TRBJ2-1; D perhaps matches TRBD2 (5 bases). The germline V and J ends were trimmed by 2 bases and 5 bases, with 13 bases remaining between them. CDR1 is SEHNR, CDR2 FQNEAQ, per germline (reference sequence). The CDR3 runs 15 residues. The CDR3 sequence: CASSLFGLDHNEQFF. CDR3 bases: TGTGCCAGCAGCTTATTCGGACTCGACCACAATGAGCAGTTCTTC.

This chain joins TRBV19 and TRBJ1-2, with 9 nucleotides matching TRBD1. V lost 7 bases, J lost 6 bases, and 9 bases stayed unmatched. Germline values: CDR1 LNHDA, CDR2 SQIVND (reference sequence). The CDR3 runs to 14 residues. The CDR3 DNA sequence: TGTGCCAGTACAACAGACCGGGACAGGGATGGCTACACCTTC. Amino acid sequence: CASTTDRDRDGYTF.

This chain connects TRBV5-1 to TRBJ2-5; 8 bases are a match to TRBD2. The J call may not be correct, given that the DNA end is closer to TRBJ2-7. The CDR3 has 16 amino acids. Germline-derived CDR1 and CDR2 are SGHRS and YFSETQ. Here the CDR3 reads CASRRTSRGSSYEQYF. The CDR3 DNA sequence: TGCGCCAGCAGACGGACTAGCCGGGGAAGCTCCTACGAGCAGTACTTC.

This rearrangement joins TRBV6-1 to TRBJ1-2; 8 bases are shared with TRBD1. The CDR3 sequence is 16 residues long. Losses at the gene ends were 0 bases for V and 6 bases for J; bases not matched to a gene: 9. Germline values: CDR1 MNHNS, CDR2 SASEGT. CDR3: CASSEALGQAIDGYTF. CDR3 nucleotides: TGTGCCAGCAGTGAAGCTCTGGGACAGGCAATCGATGGCTACACCTTC.

The chain has TRBV7-2 and TRBJ2-2; D is ambiguous. The ends were cut back, 1 base at V and 5 bases at J, with 11 bases in the middle. Germline CDR1 and CDR2: SGHTA and FQGNSA. The CDR3 has 15 residues. The CDR3 spells CASSLGLPRTGELFF. For the CDR3, the DNA is TGTGCCAGCAGCTTAGGGCTCCCAAGAACCGGGGAGCTGTTTTTT. The full variable domain, in which reference TRBV7-2 and TRBJ2-2 provide the parts outside the CDR3, is GAGVSQSPSNKVTEKGKDVELRCDPISGHTALYWYRQSLGQGLEFLIYFQGNSAPDKSGLPSDRFSAERTGGSVSTLTIQRTQQEDSAVYLCASSLGLPRTGELFFGEGSRLTVL.